Sequencing of this TCR beta chain was carried out in a study of identifying expanded T cells in peripheral blood. CDR3 size: 18 residues. Healthy donors had no documented immune events, such as infections, while sampled. In the case of this clone: Antigen unknown.

General study findings and limits: Differentially abundant clones: approximately 1.3 between replicates, around 17 at around 15 days, more than 18 at four. Across healthy donors, higher total template counts meant significantly greater roughly two-week count variance.

Profiling relied on immunoSEQ multiplex PCR, and the TCRdb table lists in-frame clones only, not all of them. The repertoire holds around 100,000 clones, roughly 91% seen once, with roughly 17% in the top ten. The sequencing input was blood. The V and J genes are TRBV21-1 and TRBJ2-5; TRBD2 is the table's D call, not checked against the DNA. TRBV21-1 is a pseudogene locus. The sequence derives from a person aged 18 to 70 in good health. The CDR3 region has the DNA TGTGCCAGCAGCAAAGTTCGGGGGGCGGGGACGTCCCAAGAGACCCAGTACTTC. Residues: CASSKVRGAGTSQETQYF.